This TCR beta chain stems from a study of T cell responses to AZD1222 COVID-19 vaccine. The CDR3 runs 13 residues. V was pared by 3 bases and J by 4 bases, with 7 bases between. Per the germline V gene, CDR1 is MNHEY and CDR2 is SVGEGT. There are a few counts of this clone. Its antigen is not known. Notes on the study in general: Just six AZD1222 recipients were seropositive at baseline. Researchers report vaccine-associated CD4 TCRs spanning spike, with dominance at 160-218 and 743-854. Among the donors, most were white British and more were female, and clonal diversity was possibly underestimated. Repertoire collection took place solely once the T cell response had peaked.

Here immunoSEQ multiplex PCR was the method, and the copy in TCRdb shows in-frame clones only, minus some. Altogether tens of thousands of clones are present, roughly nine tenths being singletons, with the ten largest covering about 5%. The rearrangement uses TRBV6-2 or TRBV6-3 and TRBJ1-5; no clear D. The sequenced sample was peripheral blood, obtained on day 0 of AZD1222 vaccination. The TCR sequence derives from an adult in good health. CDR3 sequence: CASSYLENQPQHF. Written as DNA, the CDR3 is TGTGCCAGCAGTTATCTGGAGAATCAGCCCCAGCATTTT.